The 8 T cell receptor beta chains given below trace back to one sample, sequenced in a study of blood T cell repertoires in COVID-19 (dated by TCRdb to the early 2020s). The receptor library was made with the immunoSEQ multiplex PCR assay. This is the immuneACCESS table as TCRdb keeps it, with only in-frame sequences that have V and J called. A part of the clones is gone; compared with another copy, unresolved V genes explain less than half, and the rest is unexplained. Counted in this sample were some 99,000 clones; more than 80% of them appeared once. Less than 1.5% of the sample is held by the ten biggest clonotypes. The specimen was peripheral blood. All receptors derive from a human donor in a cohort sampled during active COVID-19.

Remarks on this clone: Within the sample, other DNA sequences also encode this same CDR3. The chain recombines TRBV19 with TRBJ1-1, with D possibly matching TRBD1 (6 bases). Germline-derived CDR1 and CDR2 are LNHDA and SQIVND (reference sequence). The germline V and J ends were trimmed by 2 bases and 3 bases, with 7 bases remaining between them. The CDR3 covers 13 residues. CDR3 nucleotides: TGTGCCAGTAGTATAAACAGGGACACTGAAGCTTTCTTT. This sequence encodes CASSINRDTEAFF.

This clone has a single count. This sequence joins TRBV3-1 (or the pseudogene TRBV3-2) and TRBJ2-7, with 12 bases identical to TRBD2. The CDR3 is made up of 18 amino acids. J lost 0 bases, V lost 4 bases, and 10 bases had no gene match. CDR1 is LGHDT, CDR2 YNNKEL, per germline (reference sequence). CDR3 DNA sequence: TGTGCCAGCAGCCTAAGCGGATTGACTAGCGGGAGCTCCTACGAGCAGTACTTC. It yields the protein CASSLSGLTSGSSYEQYF.

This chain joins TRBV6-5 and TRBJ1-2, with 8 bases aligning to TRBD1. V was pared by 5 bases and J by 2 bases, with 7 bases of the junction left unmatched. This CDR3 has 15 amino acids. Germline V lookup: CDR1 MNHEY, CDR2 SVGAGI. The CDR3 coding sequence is TGTGCCAGCAGTAGACGCCGGGACAGGAACTATGGCTACACCTTC. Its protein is CASSRRRDRNYGYTF.

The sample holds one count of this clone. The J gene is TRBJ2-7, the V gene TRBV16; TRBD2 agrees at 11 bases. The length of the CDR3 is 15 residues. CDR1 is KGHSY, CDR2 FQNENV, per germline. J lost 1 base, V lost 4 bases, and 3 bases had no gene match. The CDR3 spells CASSRGTSGSYEQYF. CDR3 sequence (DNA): TGTGCCAGCAGCCGCGGGACTAGCGGATCCTACGAGCAGTACTTC.

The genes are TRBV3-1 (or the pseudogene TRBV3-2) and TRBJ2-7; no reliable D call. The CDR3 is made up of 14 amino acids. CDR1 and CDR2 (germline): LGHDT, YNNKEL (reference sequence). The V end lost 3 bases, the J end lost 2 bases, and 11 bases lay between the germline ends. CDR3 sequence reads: CASSHMGLTYEQYF. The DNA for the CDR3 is TGTGCCAGCAGCCATATGGGCCTAACCTACGAGCAGTACTTC.

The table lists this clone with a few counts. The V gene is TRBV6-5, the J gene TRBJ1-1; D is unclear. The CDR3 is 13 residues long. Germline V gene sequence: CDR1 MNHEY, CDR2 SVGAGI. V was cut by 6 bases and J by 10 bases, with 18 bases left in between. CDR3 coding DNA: TGTGCCAGCAGCTACACATTGGGCGTAGGAGCTTTCTTT. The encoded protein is CASSYTLGVGAFF.

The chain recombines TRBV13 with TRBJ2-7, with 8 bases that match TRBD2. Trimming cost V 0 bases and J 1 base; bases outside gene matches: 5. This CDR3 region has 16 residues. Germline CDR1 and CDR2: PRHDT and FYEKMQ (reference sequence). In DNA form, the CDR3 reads TGTGCCAGCAGCTTAGGTACAGCGGGGGTATCCTACGAGCAGTACTTC. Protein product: CASSLGTAGVSYEQYF.

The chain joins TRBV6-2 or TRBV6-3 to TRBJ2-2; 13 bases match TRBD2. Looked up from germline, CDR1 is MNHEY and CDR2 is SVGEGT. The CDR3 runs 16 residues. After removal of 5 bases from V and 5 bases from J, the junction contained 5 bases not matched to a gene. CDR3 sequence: CASSRLAGGGTGELFF. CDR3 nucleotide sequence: TGTGCCAGCAGTCGACTAGCGGGAGGCGGAACCGGGGAGCTGTTTTTT.